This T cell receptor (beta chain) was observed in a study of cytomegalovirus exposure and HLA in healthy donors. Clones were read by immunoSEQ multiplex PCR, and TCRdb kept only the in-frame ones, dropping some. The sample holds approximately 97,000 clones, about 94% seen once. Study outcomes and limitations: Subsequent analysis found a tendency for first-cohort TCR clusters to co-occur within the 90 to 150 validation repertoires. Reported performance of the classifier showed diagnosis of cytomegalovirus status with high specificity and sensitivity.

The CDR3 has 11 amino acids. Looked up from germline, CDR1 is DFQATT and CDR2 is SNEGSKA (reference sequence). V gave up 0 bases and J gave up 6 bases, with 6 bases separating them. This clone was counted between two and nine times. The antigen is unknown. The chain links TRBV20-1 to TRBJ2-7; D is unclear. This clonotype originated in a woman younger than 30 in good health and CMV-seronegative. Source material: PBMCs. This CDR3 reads CSAREEREQYF. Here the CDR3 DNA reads TGCAGTGCTAGAGAAGAGCGCGAGCAGTACTTC.